The T cell receptor (beta chain) under discussion was sequenced for a study of glioma-infiltrating T cells after dendritic cell vaccination. Study-wide context: Treatment, given 2003 to 2012, was autologous tumor lysate-pulsed dendritic cell vaccination.

This clone was detected only once. As yet, its antigen is unknown. Generated by immunoSEQ multiplex PCR, the TCRdb table keeps only in-frame clones and is missing some. The sample contains about 32,000 clones, approximately 91% of which appear only once. This CDR3 comprises 15 residues. Germline V gene lookup returns CDR1 LNHDA and CDR2 SQIVND (reference sequence). The V gene lost 3 bases and the J gene lost 2 bases, with 11 bases spanning the gap. General study results and limits: Estimated pretreatment TIL content predicted outcome after dendritic cell vaccination.

Isocitrate dehydrogenase mutation was absent in all glioblastoma patients. PBMC were collected before vaccination, two weeks after the third vaccination, and at progression. The sequences come from blood, collected before dendritic cell vaccination. J is TRBJ2-1 and V is TRBV19; D gene unclear. This clonotype was sampled from a human donor with glioblastoma. The CDR3: CASSMVISAYNEQFF. DNA of the CDR3: TGTGCCAGTAGTATGGTGATTTCGGCCTACAATGAGCAGTTCTTC.